This entry is about one T cell receptor (beta chain). Profiling relied on immunoSEQ multiplex PCR, and the TCRdb table lists in-frame clones only, not all of them. The table records about 120,000 clones, 86% of them present only once. Per the germline V gene, CDR1 is SEHNR and CDR2 is FQNEAQ (reference sequence). Trimming shortened V by 2 bases and J by 3 bases, and 17 bases separated the two germline ends. This CDR3 contains 18 residues. This record comes from a study of blood T cell repertoires in COVID-19. Study information: PBMCs, B-cell-depleted T cells, or T cells were the source of the cDNA or gDNA that made up the material.

The chain employs TRBV7-9 and TRBJ2-6; D may be TRBD2 (6 bases). This sequence was found in a man aged 40-49 years with acute or convalescent COVID-19. Sample: peripheral blood. CDR3 DNA: TGTGCCAGCAGCTTACCACAAGGGAGGAGGGGTGGGGCCAACGTCCTGACTTTC. Its protein product is CASSLPQGRRGGANVLTF.